These 25 T cell receptor beta chains were all obtained from the same sample, sequenced in a study of blood T cell repertoires in COVID-19. Generated by immunoSEQ multiplex PCR, the TCRdb table keeps only in-frame clones and is missing some. The sample has approximately 150,000 clones, about 90% seen once. The sample comprised peripheral blood. These receptor sequences come from a woman in her seventies with acute or convalescent COVID-19.

The rearrangement joins TRBV24-1 to TRBJ2-3; the match to TRBD1 covers 7 bases. Trimming at V came to 4 bases and at J to 5 bases, leaving 11 bases not matched to a gene. The CDR3 has 16 residues. From germline, CDR1 is KGHDR and CDR2 SFDVKD. CDR3 amino acids: CATSDNRQGWRDTQYF. CDR3 bases: TGTGCCACCAGTGACAACCGACAGGGTTGGAGAGATACGCAGTATTTT.

This clone was seen a handful of times. V is TRBV5-6 and J is TRBJ1-4; TRBD1 matches at 8 bases. Germline-derived CDR1 and CDR2 are SGHDT and YYEEEE. The CDR3 has 16 residues. Germline trimming cut 1 base from V and 4 bases from J; bases unmatched to any gene: 6. The CDR3 loop is CASSLRGQDLNEKLFF. CDR3 bases: TGTGCCAGCAGCTTGAGGGGACAGGACCTTAATGAAAAACTGTTTTTT.

J is TRBJ2-2 and V is TRBV11-1; 9 nucleotides line up with TRBD2. The V gene end was trimmed by 5 bases and the J gene end by 4 bases; junction bases not matched to a gene: 8. CDR1 is SGHAT and CDR2 is FQDESV in the germline V gene (reference sequence). The length of the CDR3 is 16 residues. For the CDR3, the DNA is TGTGCCAGCAGCGGAGACGGCGGGAGGGTCACCGGGGAGCTGTTTTTT. Protein: CASSGDGGRVTGELFF.

The rearrangement links TRBV9 to TRBJ2-4; D uncertain. The CDR3 length is 14 residues. V was pared by 0 bases and J by 9 bases, with 13 bases between. Germline lookup yields CDR1 SGDLS and CDR2 YYNGEE. The CDR3 DNA follows: TGTGCCAGCAGCGTAGGACAAAACGTAGGCATTCAGTACTTC. It translates to CASSVGQNVGIQYF.

The rearrangement joins TRBV5-5 to TRBJ1-1; perhaps TRBD1 as D (6 bases). Germline CDR1 is SGHKS and CDR2 is YYEKEE (reference sequence). V shed 5 bases and J shed 5 bases, with 19 bases lying between them. The CDR3 loop spans 15 amino acids. CDR3 amino acids: CASRDEQGSWTEAFF. CDR3 coding DNA: TGTGCCAGCAGAGATGAACAGGGCTCGTGGACTGAAGCTTTCTTT.

The V gene is TRBV5-1, the J gene TRBJ2-5; 9 bases fit TRBD2. Trimming took 2 bases from V and 1 from J; bases not matched to a gene: 3. CDR3 size: 15 residues. Germline values: CDR1 SGHRS, CDR2 YFSETQ. The CDR3 DNA follows: TGCGCCAGCAGCTTTCGCGGGGGGGCCCAAGAGACCCAGTACTTC. The encoded protein is CASSFRGGAQETQYF.

This clone was observed once. This rearrangement joins TRBV5-1 to TRBJ2-1; D might be TRBD1 (5 bases). V lost 0 bases, J lost 2 bases, and 12 bases lay in between. In germline, CDR1 is SGHRS, CDR2 YFSETQ. The CDR3 has 16 amino acids. CDR3 sequence reads: CASSLDIGAAYNEQFF. The DNA for the CDR3 is TGCGCCAGCAGCTTGGATATTGGGGCCGCCTACAATGAGCAGTTCTTC.

The chain has TRBV6-4 and TRBJ2-5, with 10 bases identical to TRBD1. J lost 4 bases, V lost 6 bases, and 5 bases had no gene match. The germline V gene has CDR1 MRHNA and CDR2 SNTAGT. The CDR3 is 14 residues long. The chain's CDR3 is CASSRDRGSETQYF. The CDR3 DNA reads as TGTGCCAGCAGCAGGGACAGGGGTTCAGAGACCCAGTACTTC.

The J gene is TRBJ1-6, the V gene TRBV27, with TRBD1 matching 7 bases. CDR3 length: 13 amino acids. The J segment lost 7 bases and the V segment lost 4 bases, leaving 1 base of the junction unmatched. CDR1 and CDR2 from the germline V gene are MNHEY and SMNVEV (reference sequence). CDR3 coding DNA: TGTGCCAGCAGTTGGGGACAGAATTCACCCCTCCACTTT. This sequence encodes CASSWGQNSPLHF.

This clone was observed once. The chain carries TRBV6-2 or TRBV6-3 and TRBJ2-5, with D unclear. CDR1 is MNHEY, CDR2 SVGEGT, per germline. The CDR3 is 11 residues long. V dropped 5 bases and J dropped 5 bases, with 6 bases sitting between them. The CDR3 DNA reads as TGTGCCAGCAGTATCAGTGAGACCCAGTACTTC. Its protein is CASSISETQYF.

The chain employs TRBV11-3 and TRBJ1-1; TRBD1 is a possible D gene (5 bases). The CDR3 is 14 residues long. Trimming took 5 bases from V and 4 from J, leaving 14 bases between them. CDR1 is SGHNT, CDR2 YENEEA, per germline. The CDR3 loop reads CASSRQGAGTEAFF. In nucleotides, the CDR3 is TGTGCCAGCAGCCGCCAAGGGGCAGGCACTGAAGCTTTCTTT. Filled out from reference TRBV11-3 and TRBJ1-1, the complete variable domain reads EAGVVQSPRYKIIEKKQPVAFWCNPISGHNTLYWYLQNLGQGPELLIRYENEEAVDDSQLPKDRFSAERLKGVDSTLKIQPAELGDSAVYLCASSRQGAGTEAFFGQGTRLTVV.

This sequence joins TRBV6-1 and TRBJ2-7; D might be TRBD2 (6 bases). V dropped 0 bases and J dropped 3 bases, with 15 bases sitting between them. Per germline, CDR1 MNHNS and CDR2 SASEGT. This CDR3 spans 16 amino acids. The CDR3 DNA reads as TGTGCCAGCAGTGAAGCGCTTCAGCCCGGGGGCTACGAGCAGTACTTC. It encodes CASSEALQPGGYEQYF.

The genes are TRBV19 and TRBJ2-2; TRBD2 aligns across 10 bases. The CDR3 loop spans 17 amino acids. The ends lost 3 bases at V and 5 bases at J; junction bases unmatched: 9. Looked up from germline, CDR1 is LNHDA and CDR2 is SQIVND (reference sequence). For the CDR3, the DNA is TGTGCCAGTAGTATCCTTCCTAGCGGGAGTGGTACCGGGGAGCTGTTTTTT. As protein: CASSILPSGSGTGELFF.

This clone was seen just once. The rearrangement links TRBV10-3 to TRBJ2-3, with 9 bases lining up with TRBD1. Germline V gene sequence: CDR1 ENHRY, CDR2 SYGVKD. The V gene end was trimmed by 6 bases and the J gene end by 1 base; junction bases not matched to a gene: 5. This CDR3 contains 15 residues. CDR3 nucleotide sequence: TGTGCCATCAGCCCCAGGGACAGGGGCACAGATACGCAGTATTTT. Protein: CAISPRDRGTDTQYF.

The V and J genes are TRBV5-1 and TRBJ1-2; D remains ambiguous. Deletions cut 0 bases from V and 4 bases from J, with 7 bases between. The CDR3 covers 13 residues. Germline CDR1 and CDR2: SGHRS and YFSETQ. CDR3 loop: CASSLVGSYGYTF. The CDR3 region has the DNA TGCGCCAGCAGCTTGGTCGGGAGCTATGGCTACACCTTC.

The chain uses TRBV5-1 and TRBJ2-7; 8 bases are a match to TRBD1. CDR3 length equals 14 residues. Germline CDR1 is SGHRS and CDR2 is YFSETQ. With V trimmed by 2 bases and J by 1 base, 2 bases remained unmatched. The DNA for the CDR3 is TGCGCCAGCAGCTTTACAGGGGGGTCCTACGAGCAGTACTTC. Its translation is CASSFTGGSYEQYF.

This clone was counted between two and nine times. The chain couples TRBV28 to TRBJ2-3; tentative D call: TRBD2 (5 bases). The CDR3 spans 14 residues. The germline gives CDR1 MDHEN, CDR2 SYDVKM. Between the trimmed V and J ends, which lost 3 bases and 6 bases, there was a span of 13 bases. The CDR3 bases are TGTGCCAGCAGTTTGCTGGGAGTACGCGATACGCAGTATTTT. Translated: CASSLLGVRDTQYF.

The chain joins TRBV27 to TRBJ1-2, with 8 bases matching TRBD1. From germline, CDR1 is MNHEY and CDR2 SMNVEV (reference sequence). V shed 3 bases and J 7 bases; nucleotides not matched to a gene: 13. The CDR3 has 16 residues. CDR3 sequence: CASSFWGLTGEAGYTF. Here the CDR3 DNA reads TGTGCCAGCAGTTTTTGGGGACTGACAGGGGAGGCTGGCTACACCTTC.

The chain carries TRBV5-8 and TRBJ1-5; 8 bases are shared with TRBD1. Germline values: CDR1 SGHTS, CDR2 YDEGEE. The CDR3 length is 15 residues. J gave up 3 bases and V 4 bases, and 6 bases lay outside the gene matches. The CDR3 spells CASSLGQANNQPQHF. CDR3 DNA: TGTGCCAGCAGCCTGGGACAGGCGAACAATCAGCCCCAGCATTTT.

The CDR3 sequence is CASSQDGYRGDQPQHF. CDR3 sequence (DNA): TGCGCCAGCAGCCAAGATGGGTACAGGGGGGATCAGCCCCAGCATTTT. This rearrangement joins TRBV4-1 to TRBJ1-5; 8 positions agree with TRBD1. Germline V gene sequence: CDR1 MGHRA, CDR2 YSYEKL. J lost 5 bases, V lost 0 bases, and 6 bases had no gene match. The CDR3 has 16 amino acids.

The chain employs TRBV7-7 and TRBJ2-1, with 10 bases that match TRBD2. CDR1 and CDR2 from the germline V gene are SSHAT and FNYEAQ (reference sequence). The CDR3 covers 15 residues. The ends lost 5 bases at V and 0 bases at J; junction bases unmatched: 1. CDR3 bases: TGTGCCAGCAGCCCTAGCGGGGGCTCCTACAATGAGCAGTTCTTC. It encodes CASSPSGGSYNEQFF.

The rearrangement uses TRBV29-1 and TRBJ1-1; D not certain. V shed 8 bases and J shed 7 bases, with 14 bases lying between them. In germline, CDR1 is SQVTM, CDR2 ANQGSEA. This CDR3 has 11 amino acids. CDR3 residues: CSSLETGEAFF. Here the CDR3 DNA reads TGCAGCTCTCTAGAGACGGGTGAAGCTTTCTTT.

This clone has ten or more counts. The rearrangement links TRBV19 to TRBJ2-2; 10 nucleotides agree with TRBD1. Germline assignment: CDR1 LNHDA and CDR2 SQIVND (reference sequence). The CDR3 sequence is 15 residues long. Trimming cost V 5 bases and J 5 bases; bases outside gene matches: 5. CDR3 residues: CASSWKGQGTGELFF. In nucleotides, the CDR3 is TGTGCCAGTAGTTGGAAGGGACAGGGGACCGGGGAGCTGTTTTTT. Together with reference TRBV19 and TRBJ2-2, the CDR3 gives the full variable domain: DGGITQSPKYLFRKEGQNVTLSCEQNLNHDAMYWYRQDPGQGLRLIYYSQIVNDFQKGDIAEGYSVSREKKESFPLTVTSAQKNPTAFYLCASSWKGQGTGELFFGEGSRLTVL.

The genes are TRBV5-1 and TRBJ1-4; D gene unclear. CDR1 SGHRS and CDR2 YFSETQ come from the germline V gene. This CDR3 is built from 15 residues. Trimming pared 4 bases from V and 0 bases from J, leaving 10 bases between. In DNA form, the CDR3 reads TGCGCCAGCAGCACGGACTATTCAACTAATGAAAAACTGTTTTTT. Protein: CASSTDYSTNEKLFF.

The chain carries TRBV4-1 and TRBJ1-4; D perhaps matches TRBD1 (6 bases). The germline V gene has CDR1 MGHRA and CDR2 YSYEKL. The V end was cut by 11 bases, the J end by 4 bases, with 17 bases between. This CDR3 comprises 14 residues. The CDR3 bases are TGCGCCGGGGGCCGGGCAGGACATAATGAAAAACTGTTTTTT. This codes for CAGGRAGHNEKLFF.